This T cell receptor (beta chain) was sequenced during a study of monozygotic twins with inflammatory bowel disease. TCRdb reanalyzed the 5' RACE reads, giving one entry per CDR3 protein sequence and no DNA. This sample's clone table lists fewer than 450,000 distinct CDR3 sequences. Germline V CDR1 and CDR2: DFQATT, SNEGSKA (reference sequence). The length of the CDR3 is 12 residues. The V and J genes are TRBV20-1 and TRBJ2-7; TCRdb's D call of TRBD1 is untestable without DNA. The source material was blood. The source is a human donor with ulcerative colitis or Crohn's disease, or a healthy co-twin of an affected twin (not recorded which). CDR3 in amino acids: CSARDTPYEQYF.